This TCR beta chain was obtained from a study of T cells in Graves' hyperthyroidism and ophthalmopathy. Trimming removed 6 bases at V and 10 bases at J, with 12 bases between. The CDR3 contains 12 residues. The germline CDR1 and CDR2 sequences are SGHTA and FQGTGA. From RNA transcripts, TCR beta CDR3 regions were amplified. The primer set for the first-round RT-PCR of the TCR CDR3 was HTBI. Using its own MiXCR run on the multiplex PCR reads, TCRdb lists one record per CDR3 protein. The sample carries more than 75,000 distinct CDR3 sequences, roughly 56% recorded once. This clonotype has a handful of counts.

Specimen: blood. The chain uses TRBV7-3 and TRBJ2-2; D perhaps matches TRBD2 (7 bases). This receptor was taken from a woman in her thirties or forties with Graves' hyperthyroidism. This CDR3 reads CASSLGGVELFF. CDR3 bases: TGTGCCAGCAGTTTAGGGGGGGTGGAGCTGTTTTTT.